Shown below are 21 T cell receptor beta chains from a single sample sequenced in a study of CD8+CD57+ T cells in acquired aplastic anemia. Genomic DNA provided the template from which TCR beta VDJ and CDR3 profiles were obtained. TCRdb passed the reads through MiXCR, listing each CDR3 protein once. Of approximately 260,000 distinct CDR3 sequences in the sample, approximately 82% are singletons; the top ten hold roughly two fifths. All sequencing subjects had displayed CD8+CD57+ cell expansion on flow cytometry. The specimen sequenced was sorted CD4+, CD8+, or CD8+CD57+ T cells (not recorded which) from PBMCs. Every receptor here comes from a human donor with aplastic anemia.

The J gene is TRBJ2-1, the V gene TRBV9; D not certain. The germline V gene encodes CDR1 SGDLS and CDR2 YYNGEE. The CDR3 extends over 16 amino acids. V lost 5 bases and J 11 bases, leaving 26 bases between the germline ends. CDR3 residues: CASSYRARRIIHQQFF. The CDR3 DNA reads TGTGCCAGCAGTTACCGGGCCAGACGGATAATTCACCAGCAGTTCTTC.

The chain recombines TRBV7-8 with TRBJ2-5; D unresolved. V lost 5 bases to trimming and J lost 0 bases, with 10 bases between them. Germline CDR1 and CDR2: SGHVS and FQNEAQ. This CDR3 comprises 14 residues. CDR3 region: CASSTRQYQETQYF. The DNA for the CDR3 is TGTGCCAGCAGCACACGCCAGTACCAAGAGACCCAGTACTTC.

Remarks on this clonotype: One end of the junction does not line up with germline, which may come from a read error. The V and J genes are TRBV7-9 and TRBJ2-7; D is perhaps TRBD1 (5 bases). Germline CDR1 SEHNR, CDR2 FQNEAQ (reference sequence). The CDR3 is 15 amino acids. CDR3 coding DNA: TGCGCCAGCAGCTCTGAAGGGGCAACTACTGAAAAACAGTACTTC. This gives the protein CASSSEGATTEKQYF.

The chain combines TRBV7-9 with TRBJ1-2, with 7 bases that match TRBD1. Trimming removed 4 bases from V and 2 bases from J; junction bases left unmatched: 7. CDR3 length: 15 residues. Germline assignment: CDR1 SEHNR and CDR2 FQNEAQ (reference sequence). The chain's CDR3 is CASSWTGGANYGYTF. The CDR3, as DNA: TGTGCCAGCAGCTGGACAGGAGGGGCAAACTATGGCTACACCTTC.

Comments on this clonotype: The CDR3 does not end in the conserved phenylalanine or tryptophan, so this is likely a read error. The DNA is omitted, as the CDR3 cannot be located on it reliably, and the CDR3 follows TCRdb's listing. The rearrangement links TRBV2 to TRBJ1-1. From its first to its last residue, the CDR3 has 15 amino acids. CDR1 SNHLY and CDR2 FYNNEI come from the germline V gene. The CDR3 here is CASSGAYSYQPQHFC.

The chain joins TRBV7-8 to TRBJ1-1; D gene unclear. CDR3 length equals 15 residues. Germline CDR1 is SGHVS and CDR2 is FQNEAQ. Trimming cost V 1 base and J 13 bases, with 22 bases left between them. The CDR3 sequence is CASSLERGADTQYFF. For the CDR3, the DNA is TGTGCCAGCAGCTTAGAGCGAGGAGCGGATACGCAGTATTTCTTT.

V and J are TRBV29-1 and TRBJ1-1, with D uncertain. The V end was cut by 6 bases, the J end by 1 base, with 12 bases between. This CDR3 region has 13 residues. CDR1 SQVTM and CDR2 ANQGSEA come from the germline V gene. CDR3 protein: CSVAGPTNTEAFF. Written as DNA, the CDR3 is TGCAGCGTCGCCGGACCGACGAACACTGAAGCTTTCTTT.

This clonotype occurred once. This CDR3 is missing its conserved last phenylalanine or tryptophan, likely due to a read error. No DNA is shown, since the ends of the CDR3 on it are uncertain; the CDR3 is the one TCRdb lists. The chain employs TRBV7-2 and TRBJ1-5. Per the germline V gene, CDR1 is SGHTA and CDR2 is FQGNSA. The CDR3 extends over 13 residues, inclusive of both ends. The CDR3 region is CASSYTGGPDPQY.

This chain uses TRBV7-3 with TRBJ1-1; D may be TRBD1 (5 bases). V was pared by 5 bases and J by 13 bases, with 26 bases between. CDR3 length: 15 residues. Per germline, CDR1 SGHTA and CDR2 FQGTGA. As DNA, the CDR3 is TGTGCCAGCAGCCCAGAGGGGACTTGGGGAGAGACCCATTTCTTT. It specifies CASSPEGTWGETHFF.

As to this clonotype: Germline and junction disagree at one end, which may indicate a read error. CDR3 bases: TGTGCCGGACAGGGAGCTAGGGAGACCCAGGAGTTCGGGTACTTC. This translates into CAGQGARETQEFGYF. V usage is TRBV7-9 and J usage is TRBJ2-3; 8 nucleotides align to TRBD1. Germline CDR1 SEHNR, CDR2 FQNEAQ (reference sequence). This CDR3 is built from 15 residues.

This clonotype occurred many times. CDR3 sequence reads: CASSQDLSSNQPQHF. The CDR3 region has the DNA TGTGCCAGCAGCCAAGACTTAAGTAGCAATCAGCCCCAGCATTTT. The rearrangement uses TRBV4-2 and TRBJ1-5; D not certain. The germline CDR1 and CDR2 sequences are LGHNA and YNFKEQ. Trimming took off 0 bases at V and 0 bases at J, with 6 bases between the two ends. This CDR3 is 15 amino acids long.

This chain connects TRBV7-9 to TRBJ1-2; no clear D. Trimming stripped 4 bases from V and 11 bases from J, with 26 bases between. This CDR3 contains 16 residues. The germline gives CDR1 SEHNR, CDR2 FQNEAQ (reference sequence). The CDR3 is CASSSSDTQHFGPYTF. Written as DNA, the CDR3 is TGTGCCAGCAGCTCCTCAGATACGCAGCACTTTGGCCCATACACCTTC.

V gene TRBV15 combines with J gene TRBJ2-1; 9 bases line up with TRBD2. The CDR3 is 16 amino acids. Looked up from germline, CDR1 is LNHNV and CDR2 is YYDKDF (reference sequence). V dropped 5 bases and J dropped 8; count of bases not matched to a gene: 13. CDR3 in amino acids: CATSCERSGGSDEQFF. CDR3 sequence (DNA): TGTGCCACCAGCTGTGAAAGAAGCGGGGGGAGCGATGAGCAGTTCTTC.

This clonotype was picked up a small number of times. This sequence joins TRBV7-2 and TRBJ2-5; no firm D call. The end of the DNA fits TRBJ2-7 better, so the J call may be wrong. Germline CDR1 SGHTA, CDR2 FQGNSA. The CDR3 totals 12 residues. CDR3 amino acids: CASLMMGYEQYF. The CDR3 nucleotides are TGTGCCAGCCTAATGATGGGTTACGAGCAGTACTTC.

Points on this clonotype: One end of the junction does not line up with germline, which may come from a read error. The rearrangement joins TRBV2 to TRBJ2-5; no firm D call. Germline V gives CDR1 SNHLY, CDR2 FYNNEI. This CDR3 is built from 14 residues. CDR3 region: CASSGGNSNQPQYF. The CDR3 bases are TGTGCCAGCAGTGGAGGCAATAGCAATCAGCCCCAGTATTTC.

The chain links TRBV7-2 to TRBJ2-7; 15 positions match TRBD2. The V gene end was trimmed by 3 bases and the J gene end by 3 bases; junction bases not matched to a gene: 9. From germline, CDR1 is SGHTA and CDR2 FQGNSA. CDR3 length equals 18 residues. CDR3 DNA: TGTGCCAGCAGCTTCCGGACTAGCGGGGGGGCCGTGGGCTACGAGCAGTACTTC. Translation gives CASSFRTSGGAVGYEQYF. The full variable domain, rest sourced from reference TRBV7-2 and TRBJ2-7, is GAGVSQSPSNKVTEKGKDVELRCDPISGHTALYWYRQSLGQGLEFLIYFQGNSAPDKSGLPSDRFSAERTGGSVSTLTIQRTQQEDSAVYLCASSFRTSGGAVGYEQYFGPGTRLTVT.

V usage is TRBV19 and J usage is TRBJ1-2; TRBD1 is a possible D gene (6 bases). The germline CDR1 and CDR2 sequences are LNHDA and SQIVND (reference sequence). Trimming stripped 7 bases from V and 13 bases from J, with 22 bases between. The CDR3 loop spans 13 amino acids. This chain's CDR3 is CASTLGQGSRSTF. In DNA form, the CDR3 reads TGTGCCAGTACTCTAGGGCAGGGGAGTCGCTCCACCTTC.

The rearrangement uses TRBV19 and TRBJ2-3; D is ambiguous. V was cut by 1 base and J by 12 bases, with 17 bases left in between. The CDR3 covers 14 residues. Per the germline V gene, CDR1 is LNHDA and CDR2 is SQIVND (reference sequence). CDR3 sequence reads: CASSIAGGADNQYF. The CDR3 coding sequence is TGTGCCAGTAGTATAGCGGGCGGTGCCGATAATCAGTATTTT.

This clonotype was seen a handful of times. The rearrangement links TRBV7-9 to TRBJ2-3; D gene unclear. The CDR3 runs 12 residues. With 5 bases removed from V and 8 bases from J, the gap between germline ends came to 11 bases. Per germline, CDR1 SEHNR and CDR2 FQNEAQ (reference sequence). The CDR3 coding sequence is TGTGCCAGCAGCGTAGGGTGTGGTACGCAGTATTTT. It encodes CASSVGCGTQYF.

CDR3 sequence (DNA): TGTGCCACCAGTGTGGAAGGGTTTGAAGGCTACACCTTC. It yields the protein CATSVEGFEGYTF. The V and J genes are TRBV24-1 and TRBJ1-2, with unresolved D. CDR1 is KGHDR and CDR2 is SFDVKD in the germline V gene. The length of the CDR3 is 13 residues. Between the trimmed V and J ends, which lost 5 bases and 8 bases, there was a span of 14 bases.

This clonotype appeared many times. The CDR3 loop is CASSLAGGPDTQYEQFF. In nucleotides, the CDR3 is TGTGCCAGCAGCTTAGCGGGAGGTCCCGATACGCAGTATGAGCAGTTCTTC. The chain links TRBV7-8 to TRBJ2-1, with TRBD2 as a possible D gene (6 bases). Germline CDR1 and CDR2: SGHVS and FQNEAQ. The CDR3 is made up of 17 amino acids. V dropped 0 bases and J dropped 8 bases, with 20 bases sitting between them.